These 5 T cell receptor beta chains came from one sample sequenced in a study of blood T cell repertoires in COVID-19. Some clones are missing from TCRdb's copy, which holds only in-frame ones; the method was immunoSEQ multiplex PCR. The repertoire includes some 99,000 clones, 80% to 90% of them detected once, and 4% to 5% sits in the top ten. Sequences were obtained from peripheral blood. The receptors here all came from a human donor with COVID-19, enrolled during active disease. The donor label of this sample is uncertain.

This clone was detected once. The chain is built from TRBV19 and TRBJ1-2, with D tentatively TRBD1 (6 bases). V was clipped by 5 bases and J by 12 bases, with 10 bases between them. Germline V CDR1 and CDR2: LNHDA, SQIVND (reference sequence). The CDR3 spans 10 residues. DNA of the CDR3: TGTGCCAGTAGTTCGGGGGGCCACACCTTC. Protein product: CASSSGGHTF.

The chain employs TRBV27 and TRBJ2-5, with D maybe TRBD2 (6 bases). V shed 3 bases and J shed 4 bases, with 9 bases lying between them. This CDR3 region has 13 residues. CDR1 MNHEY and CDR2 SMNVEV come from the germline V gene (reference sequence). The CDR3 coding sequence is TGTGCCAGCAGTTTCGGGAGTCTAGAGACCCAGTACTTC. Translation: CASSFGSLETQYF.

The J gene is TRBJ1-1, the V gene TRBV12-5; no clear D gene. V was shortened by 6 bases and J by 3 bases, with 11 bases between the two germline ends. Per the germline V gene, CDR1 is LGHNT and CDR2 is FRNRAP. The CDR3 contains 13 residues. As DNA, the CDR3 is TGTGCTAGTGGGGTGGGAGGTTACACTGAAGCTTTCTTT. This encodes CASGVGGYTEAFF.

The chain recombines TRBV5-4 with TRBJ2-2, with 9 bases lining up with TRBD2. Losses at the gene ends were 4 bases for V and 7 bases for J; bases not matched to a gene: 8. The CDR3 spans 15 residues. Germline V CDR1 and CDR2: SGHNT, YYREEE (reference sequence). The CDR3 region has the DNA TGTGCCAGCAGCCCGCCTAGCGGGAAAGACGGGGAGCTGTTTTTT. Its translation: CASSPPSGKDGELFF. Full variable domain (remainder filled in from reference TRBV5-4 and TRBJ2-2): ETGVTQSPTHLIKTRGQQVTLRCSSQSGHNTVSWYQQALGQGPQFIFQYYREEENGRGNFPPRFSGLQFPNYSSELNVNALELDDSALYLCASSPPSGKDGELFFGEGSRLTVL.

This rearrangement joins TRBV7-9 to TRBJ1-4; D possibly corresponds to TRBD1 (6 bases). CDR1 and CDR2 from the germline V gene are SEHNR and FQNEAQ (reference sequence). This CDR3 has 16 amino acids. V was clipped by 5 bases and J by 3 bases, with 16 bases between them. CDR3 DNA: TGTGCCAGCAGCCCCCAGGGGAGGGTGGCTAATGAAAAACTGTTTTTT. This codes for CASSPQGRVANEKLFF.